This TCR beta chain emerged from a study of blood T cells in healthy people across ages. Next came a second PCR, run for roughly 6 to 11 cycles, which used a sample-barcoded 5' primer along with a J-beta primer mix. TCRdb used MiXCR to reprocess the 5' RACE reads, holding one entry per CDR3 protein. The sample gives about 1 million distinct CDR3 sequences, approximately 25% of which show up once; 0.75% is in the top ten. CDR3 length equals 17 residues. The V gene's germline CDR1 is SQVTM and CDR2 ANQGSEA. The V end was cut by 5 bases, the J end by 0 bases, with 22 bases between. Each of the donors had 9 to 10 milliliters of peripheral blood drawn into EDTA-treated Vacutainer tubes. The study, taken as a whole, reports: PBMC samples, being unsorted, prevented any conclusive comparison of naive and antigen-experienced cells.

Concerning this clonotype: Its antigen is not known.

These data also featured in a second study, about T cells of mothers and their children. According to that study: Samples were obtained from three healthy Caucasian mothers and their six children. Related and unrelated pairs show similar thymic shaping of TCR recombination output.

The sequence was obtained from a girl aged 2 to 10 in good health. V gene TRBV29-1 combines with J gene TRBJ1-1, with D perhaps TRBD1 (5 bases). Material for sequencing was blood. In DNA form, the CDR3 reads TGCAGCGTTTTTCGGCCGCACGGACACACCATGAACACTGAAGCTTTCTTT. Protein: CSVFRPHGHTMNTEAFF.